The sequence of this T cell receptor (beta chain) was determined in a study of T cell repertoires in cytomegalovirus infection (dated by TCRdb to about 2019). For context, the study as a whole: Recently identified HLA-C-restricted CMV epitopes, whose presentation resists viral immunomodulation, were targeted by peptide stimulations together with well-studied HLA-B-restricted epitopes. Donor HLA type was relevant to the analysis, because carriage of CMV infection together with the matching HLA type was indicated by public TCR beta signatures. Broad study findings and their caveats: The ex vivo response was dominated by HLA-C-restricted CMV-specific TCR beta clonotypes, and the single most frequent clonotype in two of eight donors was supplied by these HLA-C-restricted clonotypes. In both this cohort and an independent roughly 400-donor cohort, the cumulative frequency of public TCR beta family members distinguished carriers of CMV infection plus the relevant HLA type.

The germline V gene (reference sequence) specifies MNHEY as CDR1 and SMNVEV as CDR2. V is pared back by 1 base and J by 6 bases, with 10 bases lying between the germline termini. The CDR3 holds 14 amino acids from the cysteine to the phenylalanine. The sequence is cut down to CDR3 DNA, 42 bases in frame from base 1. Regarding this clonotype: The antigen this receptor binds is unknown. The record has no base qualities; no much larger clone is one base away.

Data came from an Illumina HiSeq 1500. The public reads were run again by TCRdb, first through fastp at Q25 and then through MiXCR, and only productive beta chains were kept. Entries are consolidated by CDR3 protein sequence, retaining the most common genes and DNA. This sample gives about 830,000 distinct CDR3 sequences in total; 32% of them show up just once. The top ten clonotypes cover about an eighth of the sample. The treatment or condition label corresponds to: in vitro stimulation with specific CMV peptide epitopes to enrich CMV-specific T cells. The receptor's source is a human donor in good health (CMV status not recorded). Some clones in this sample may be carry-over from other donors' samples. The receptor chain draws on TRBV27 and TRBJ1-5; perhaps TRBD1 is the D gene, with 5 bases matching. The source was cultured CD8+ T cells from PBMCs, collected from culture after CMV antigen stimulation. The bases are TGTGCCAGCAGTTTATACCGGGGGGGTCAGCCCCAGCATTTT. Translation gives CASSLYRGGQPQHF.